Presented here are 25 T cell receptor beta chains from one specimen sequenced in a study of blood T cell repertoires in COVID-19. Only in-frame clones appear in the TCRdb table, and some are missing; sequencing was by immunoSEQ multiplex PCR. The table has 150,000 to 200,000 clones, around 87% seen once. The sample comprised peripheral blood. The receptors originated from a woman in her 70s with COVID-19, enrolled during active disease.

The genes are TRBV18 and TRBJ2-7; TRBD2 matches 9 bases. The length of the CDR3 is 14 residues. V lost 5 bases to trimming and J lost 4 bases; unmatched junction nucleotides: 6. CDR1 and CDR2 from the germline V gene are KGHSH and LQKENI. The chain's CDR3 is CASSVGSGSYEQYF. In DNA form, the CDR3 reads TGTGCCAGCTCAGTTGGTAGCGGGAGTTACGAGCAGTACTTC.

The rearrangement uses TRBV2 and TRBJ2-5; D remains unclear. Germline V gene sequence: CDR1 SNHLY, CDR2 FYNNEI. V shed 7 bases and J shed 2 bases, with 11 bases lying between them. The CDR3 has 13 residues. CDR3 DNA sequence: TGTGCCAGCAAGGCGGAATTACAAGAGACCCAGTACTTC. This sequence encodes CASKAELQETQYF.

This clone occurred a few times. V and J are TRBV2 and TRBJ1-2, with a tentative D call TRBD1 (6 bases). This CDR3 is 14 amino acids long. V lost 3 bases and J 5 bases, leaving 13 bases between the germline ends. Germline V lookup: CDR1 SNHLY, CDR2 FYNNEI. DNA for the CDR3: TGTGCCAGCAGTGATGCGGGGGGGGCGTATGGCTACACCTTC. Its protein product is CASSDAGGAYGYTF.

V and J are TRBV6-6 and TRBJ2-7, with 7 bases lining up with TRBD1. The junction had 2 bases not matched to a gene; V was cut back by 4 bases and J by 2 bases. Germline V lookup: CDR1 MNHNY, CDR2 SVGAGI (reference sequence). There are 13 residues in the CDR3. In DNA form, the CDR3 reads TGTGCCAGCAGTTCGACAGGGCCCTACGAGCAGTACTTC. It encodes CASSSTGPYEQYF.

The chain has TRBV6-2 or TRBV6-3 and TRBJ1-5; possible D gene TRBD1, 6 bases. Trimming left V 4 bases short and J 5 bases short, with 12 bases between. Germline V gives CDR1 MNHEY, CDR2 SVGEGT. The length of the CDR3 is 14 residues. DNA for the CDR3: TGTGCCAGCAGTTTGGGGGCCCTTTATCAGCCCCAGCATTTT. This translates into CASSLGALYQPQHF.

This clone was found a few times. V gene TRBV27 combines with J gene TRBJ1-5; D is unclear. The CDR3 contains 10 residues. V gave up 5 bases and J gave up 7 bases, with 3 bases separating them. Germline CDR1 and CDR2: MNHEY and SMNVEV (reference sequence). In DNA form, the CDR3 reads TGTGCCAGCAGTCGGCAGCCCCAGCATTTT. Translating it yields CASSRQPQHF.

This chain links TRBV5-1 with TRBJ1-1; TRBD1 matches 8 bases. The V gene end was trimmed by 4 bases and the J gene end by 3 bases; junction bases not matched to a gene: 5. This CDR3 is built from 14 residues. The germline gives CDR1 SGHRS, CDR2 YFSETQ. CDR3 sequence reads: CASSALTGDTEAFF. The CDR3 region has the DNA TGCGCCAGCAGCGCCCTGACAGGGGACACTGAAGCTTTCTTT.

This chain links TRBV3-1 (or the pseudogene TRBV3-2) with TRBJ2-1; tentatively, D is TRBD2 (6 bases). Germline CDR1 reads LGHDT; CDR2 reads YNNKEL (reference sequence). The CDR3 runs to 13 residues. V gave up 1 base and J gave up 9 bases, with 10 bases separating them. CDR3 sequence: CASSQGGGVEQFF. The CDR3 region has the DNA TGTGCCAGCAGCCAAGGGGGCGGGGTTGAGCAGTTCTTC.

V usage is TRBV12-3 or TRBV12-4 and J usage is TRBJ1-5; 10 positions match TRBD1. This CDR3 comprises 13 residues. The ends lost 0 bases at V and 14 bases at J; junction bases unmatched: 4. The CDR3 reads CASSLARTGGKHF. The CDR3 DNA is TGTGCCAGCAGTTTAGCCAGGACAGGGGGGAAGCATTTT.

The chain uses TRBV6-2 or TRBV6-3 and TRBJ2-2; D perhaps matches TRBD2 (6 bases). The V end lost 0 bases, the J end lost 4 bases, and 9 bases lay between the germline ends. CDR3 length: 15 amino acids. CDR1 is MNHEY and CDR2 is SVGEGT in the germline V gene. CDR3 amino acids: CASSYSRGSTGELFF. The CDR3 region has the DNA TGTGCCAGCAGTTACTCTCGGGGGAGCACCGGGGAGCTGTTTTTT.

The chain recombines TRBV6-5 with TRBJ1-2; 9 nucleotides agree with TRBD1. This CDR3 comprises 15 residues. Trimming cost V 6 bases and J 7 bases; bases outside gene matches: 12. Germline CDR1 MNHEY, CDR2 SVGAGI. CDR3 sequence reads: CASSRTGGGIGGYTF. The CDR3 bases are TGTGCCAGCAGCCGTACAGGGGGCGGGATAGGTGGCTACACCTTC.

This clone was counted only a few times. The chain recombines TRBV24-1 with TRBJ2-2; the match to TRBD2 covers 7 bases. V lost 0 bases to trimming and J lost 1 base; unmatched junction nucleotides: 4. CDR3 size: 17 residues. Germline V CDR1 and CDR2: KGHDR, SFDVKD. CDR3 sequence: CATSDLPGGMNTGELFF. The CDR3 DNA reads TGTGCCACCAGTGATTTGCCGGGGGGAATGAACACCGGGGAGCTGTTTTTT.

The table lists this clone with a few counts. The CDR3 loop is CASSIGTSGSTQYF. In DNA form, the CDR3 reads TGTGCCAGTAGTATAGGGACTAGCGGGAGCACGCAGTATTTT. The chain links TRBV19 to TRBJ2-3; 13 bases line up with TRBD2. The CDR3 runs to 14 residues. The J segment lost 9 bases and the V segment lost 1 base, leaving 1 base of the junction unmatched. Germline-derived CDR1 and CDR2 are LNHDA and SQIVND (reference sequence). Combining the CDR3 with reference TRBV19 and TRBJ2-3 gives the whole variable domain DGGITQSPKYLFRKEGQNVTLSCEQNLNHDAMYWYRQDPGQGLRLIYYSQIVNDFQKGDIAEGYSVSREKKESFPLTVTSAQKNPTAFYLCASSIGTSGSTQYFGPGTRLTVL.

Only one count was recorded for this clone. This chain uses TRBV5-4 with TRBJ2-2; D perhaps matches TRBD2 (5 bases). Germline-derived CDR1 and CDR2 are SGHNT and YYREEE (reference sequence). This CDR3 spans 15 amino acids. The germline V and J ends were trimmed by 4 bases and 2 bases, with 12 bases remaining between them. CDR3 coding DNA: TGTGCCAGCAGCAGGACTGGACCAAACACCGGGGAGCTGTTTTTT. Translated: CASSRTGPNTGELFF.

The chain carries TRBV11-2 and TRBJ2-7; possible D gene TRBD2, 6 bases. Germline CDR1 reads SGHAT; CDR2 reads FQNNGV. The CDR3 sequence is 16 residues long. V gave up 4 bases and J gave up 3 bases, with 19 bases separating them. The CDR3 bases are TGTGCCAGCAGCTCCAATGGCGGGGCAGCCCACTACGAGCAGTACTTC. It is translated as CASSSNGGAAHYEQYF. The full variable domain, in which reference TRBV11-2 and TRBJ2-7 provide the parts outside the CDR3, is EAGVAQSPRYKIIEKRQSVAFWCNPISGHATLYWYQQILGQGPKLLIQFQNNGVVDDSQLPKDRFSAERLKGVDSTLKIQPAKLEDSAVYLCASSSNGGAAHYEQYFGPGTRLTVT.

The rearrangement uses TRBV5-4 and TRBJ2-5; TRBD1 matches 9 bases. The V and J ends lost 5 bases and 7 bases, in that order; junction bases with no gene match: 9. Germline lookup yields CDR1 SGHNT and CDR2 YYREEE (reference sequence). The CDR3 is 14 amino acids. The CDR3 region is CASRGDRDWGTQYF. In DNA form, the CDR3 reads TGTGCCAGCAGAGGGGACAGGGATTGGGGGACCCAGTACTTC.

The CDR3 protein is CASSPLARQSPLHF. DNA of the CDR3: TGCGCCAGCAGCCCCTTGGCGAGACAATCACCCCTCCACTTT. The chain is built from TRBV5-1 and TRBJ1-6, with unresolved D. CDR1 is SGHRS and CDR2 is YFSETQ in the germline V gene. V lost 4 bases to trimming and J lost 10 bases, with 15 bases between them. This CDR3 contains 14 residues.

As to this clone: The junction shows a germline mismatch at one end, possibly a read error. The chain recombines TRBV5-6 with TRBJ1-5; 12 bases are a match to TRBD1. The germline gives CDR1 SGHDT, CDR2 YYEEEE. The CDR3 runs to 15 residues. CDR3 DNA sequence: TGTGCCAGCAGCAGCCTCCGGGACAGGGGGCAAGTAATAGATTTT. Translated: CASSSLRDRGQVIDF.

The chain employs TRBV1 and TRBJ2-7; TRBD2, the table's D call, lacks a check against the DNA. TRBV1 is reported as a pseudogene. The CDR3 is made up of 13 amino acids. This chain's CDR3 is CTSGLAGVDEQYF. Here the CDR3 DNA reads TGCACCAGCGGACTAGCGGGAGTCGACGAGCAGTACTTC.

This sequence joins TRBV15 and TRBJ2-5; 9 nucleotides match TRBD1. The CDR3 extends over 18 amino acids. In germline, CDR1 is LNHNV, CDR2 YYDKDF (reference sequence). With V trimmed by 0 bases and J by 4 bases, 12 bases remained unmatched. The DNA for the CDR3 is TGTGCCACCAGCAGAGATACTACGGGACAGGGAATAGGAGAGACCCAGTACTTC. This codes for CATSRDTTGQGIGETQYF.

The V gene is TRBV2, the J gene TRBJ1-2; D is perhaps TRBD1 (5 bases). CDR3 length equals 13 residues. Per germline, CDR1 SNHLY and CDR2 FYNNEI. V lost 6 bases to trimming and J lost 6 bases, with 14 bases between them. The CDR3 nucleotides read TGTGCCAGCAGCTCAGGGACTTTCGATGGCTACACCTTC. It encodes CASSSGTFDGYTF.

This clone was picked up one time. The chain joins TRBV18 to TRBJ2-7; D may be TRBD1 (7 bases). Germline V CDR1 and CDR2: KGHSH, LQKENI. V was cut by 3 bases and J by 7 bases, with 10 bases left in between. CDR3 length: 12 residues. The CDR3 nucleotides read TGTGCCAGCTCACCGACAGGGAGGGAGCAGTACTTC. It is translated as CASSPTGREQYF.

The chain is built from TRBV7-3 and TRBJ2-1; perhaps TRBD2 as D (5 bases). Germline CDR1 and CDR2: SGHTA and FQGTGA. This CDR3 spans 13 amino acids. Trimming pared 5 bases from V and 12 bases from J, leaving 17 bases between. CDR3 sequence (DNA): TGTGCCAGCAGCCCAGGAGGTACAAACCGGCAGTTCTTC. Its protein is CASSPGGTNRQFF.

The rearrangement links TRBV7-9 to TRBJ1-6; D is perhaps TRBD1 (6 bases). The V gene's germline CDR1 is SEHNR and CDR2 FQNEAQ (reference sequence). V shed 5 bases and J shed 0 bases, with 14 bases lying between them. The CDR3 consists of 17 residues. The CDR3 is CASSAHRDASYNSPLHF. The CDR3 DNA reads TGTGCCAGCAGCGCCCACAGGGATGCCTCCTATAATTCACCCCTCCACTTT.

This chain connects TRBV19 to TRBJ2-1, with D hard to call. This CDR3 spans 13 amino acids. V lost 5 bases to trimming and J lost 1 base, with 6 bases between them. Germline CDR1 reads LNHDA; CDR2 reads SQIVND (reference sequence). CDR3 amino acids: CASSRQSYNEQFF. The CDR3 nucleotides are TGTGCCAGTAGTCGCCAGTCCTACAATGAGCAGTTCTTC.